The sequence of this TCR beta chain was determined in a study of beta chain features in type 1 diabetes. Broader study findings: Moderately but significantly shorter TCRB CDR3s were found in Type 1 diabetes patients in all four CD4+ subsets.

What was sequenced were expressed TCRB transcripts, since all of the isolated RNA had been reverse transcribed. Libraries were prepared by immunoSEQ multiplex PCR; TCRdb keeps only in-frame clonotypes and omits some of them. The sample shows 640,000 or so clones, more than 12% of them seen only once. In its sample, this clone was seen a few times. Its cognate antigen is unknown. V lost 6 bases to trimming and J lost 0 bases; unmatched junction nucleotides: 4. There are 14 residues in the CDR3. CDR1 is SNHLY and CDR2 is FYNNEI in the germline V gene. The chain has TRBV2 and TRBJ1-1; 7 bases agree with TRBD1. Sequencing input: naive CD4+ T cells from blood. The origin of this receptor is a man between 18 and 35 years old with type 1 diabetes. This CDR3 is CASRGQRMNTEAFF. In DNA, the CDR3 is TGTGCCAGCAGGGGACAGAGGATGAACACTGAAGCTTTCTTT.